Listed below are T cell receptor beta chains from one sample, sequenced in a study of esophageal squamous cell carcinoma under preoperative chemotherapy. MiXCR, applied by TCRdb to the PCR reads, yields one record per CDR3 protein. There are fewer than 40,000 distinct CDR3 sequences in the sample; about half occur only once, and roughly 12% lies in the top ten. This specimen was taken from a patient given preoperative chemotherapy. All receptors come from a human donor with esophageal squamous cell carcinoma. The donor label of this sample is uncertain. Each CDR3 is given with its conserved first and last residue. The D gene is left open where the match is weak. Size is omitted from some rows. Given values are once, few, many or a class for expanded clones.

j_call v_call clone_size d_call cdr3_aa cdr3_nt
TRBJ2-1 TRBV7-8 many NA CASSLEADEQFF TGTGCCAGCAGCTTAGAAGCTGATGAGCAGTTCTTC
TRBJ2-3 TRBV6-1 many NA CASSDSTSTDTQYF TGTGCCAGCAGTGATTCGACTAGCACAGATACGCAGTATTTT
TRBJ2-7 TRBV7-9 NA NA CASSPVRAGPYEQYF TGTGCCAGCAGCCCGGTTAGGGCAGGACCCTACGAGCAGTACTTC
TRBJ2-7 TRBV6-1 NA NA CASSRTDSYEQYF TGTGCCAGCAGTCGGACAGACTCCTACGAGCAGTACTTC
TRBJ2-1 TRBV12-3/TRBV12-4 medium-sized NA CASSSQQGVEQFF TGTGCCAGCAGCTCACAACAGGGAGTTGAGCAGTTCTTC
TRBJ2-3 TRBV27 many TRBD2 CASSLRPLQTSGYTQYF TGTGCCAGCAGTTTACGCCCCCTCCAGACTAGCGGGTATACGCAGTATTTT
TRBJ2-5 TRBV6-2/TRBV6-3 NA TRBD2 CASSYSGGKNEQYF TGTGCCAGCAGTTACAGCGGGGGAAAGAATGAGCAGTACTTC
TRBJ2-3 TRBV18 NA TRBD1 CASSPPGDRVSRTQYF TGTGCCAGCTCACCACCGGGGGACAGGGTAAGCCGAACGCAGTATTTT
TRBJ2-1 TRBV6-5 NA NA CASSYSSRETQFF TGTGCCAGCAGTTACTCGTCTCGGGAGACCCAGTTCTTC
TRBJ2-2 TRBV6-1 NA NA CASERGCASTGELFF TGTGCCAGCGAGAGGGGCTGTGCGAGCACCGGGGAGCTGTTTTTT
TRBJ2-3 TRBV7-2 NA TRBD2 CASSLAGLAAGGCATDMQYF TGTGCCAGCAGCTTAGCAGGACTCGCGGCGGGGGGGTGCGCCACAGACATGCAGTATTTC
TRBJ2-3 TRBV7-3 NA TRBD2 CASSLTSGRAPDTQYF TGTGCCAGCAGCCTCACTAGCGGGAGGGCCCCAGATACGCAGTATTTT
TRBJ2-7 TRBV18 NA NA CASSEATSYEQYF TGTGCCAGCTCAGAGGCGACCTCCTACGAGCAGTACTTC
TRBJ2-5 TRBV7-6 once NA CASSCTRPEAQYF TGTGCCAGCAGCTGCACTCGCCCAGAGGCCCAGTATTTC
TRBJ2-5 TRBV3-1 NA NA CASTEGETQYF TGTGCCAGCACCGAGGGGGAGACCCAGTACTTC
TRBJ2-5 TRBV12-3/TRBV12-4 NA NA CASSPSRGETQYF TGTGCCAGCAGTCCAAGCAGGGGAGAGACCCAGTACTTC
TRBJ2-5 TRBV7-2 few NA CASSPDGNVETQYF TGTGCCAGCAGCCCGGACGGGAACGTAGAGACCCAGTACTTC
TRBJ2-3 TRBV11-3 NA TRBD2 CASSLRQAGGDRDTQYF TGTGCCAGCAGCCTACGTCAAGCGGGAGGTGATAGAGATACGCAGTATTTT
TRBJ2-5 TRBV6-5 NA NA CASSYPRGRGMGTQYF TGTGCCAGCAGTTACCCGAGGGGGAGAGGGATGGGGACCCAGTACTTC
TRBJ2-3 TRBV20-1 NA NA CSARGRGDYTFTDTQYF TGCAGTGCTAGAGGAAGGGGGGATTACACTTTCACAGATACGCAGTATTTT
TRBJ2-3 TRBV7-2 NA NA CAGSGRGHPDTQYF TGTGCGGGGAGCGGGCGGGGTCACCCAGATACCCAGTATTTC
TRBJ2-5 TRBV7-2 NA TRBD2 CASSPLGGRGQDTQYF TGTGCCAGCAGCCCACTCGGGGGGAGAGGGCAAGATACCCAGTACTTC
TRBJ2-4 TRBV27 NA TRBD1 CASSWGQGQDIQYF TGTGCCAGCAGTTGGGGACAGGGTCAGGACATTCAGTACTTC
TRBJ2-5 TRBV19 many NA CASSIGGTKETQYF TGTGCCAGTAGTATAGGTGGGACAAAAGAGACCCAGTACTTC
TRBJ2-7 TRBV11-3 many NA CASSFTGNEQYF TGTGCCAGCAGCTTTACGGGGAACGAGCAGTACTTC
TRBJ2-2 TRBV12-3/TRBV12-4 NA TRBD1 CASSSGTGMNTGELFF TGTGCCAGCAGCTCCGGGACAGGGATGAACACCGGGGAGCTGTTTTTT
TRBJ2-5 TRBV7-3 few NA CASSATPWNGKQETQYF TGTGCCAGCAGCGCGACCCCTTGGAACGGGAAACAAGAGACCCAGTACTTC
TRBJ2-5 TRBV7-2 NA NA CASRLAKGETQYF TGTGCCAGCAGACTAGCAAAGGGGGAGACCCAGTACTTC
TRBJ2-3 TRBV6-1 few TRBD1 CASNRGDNTDTQYF TGTGCCAGCAACAGGGGGGATAATACAGATACGCAGTATTTT
TRBJ2-2 TRBV7-8 NA NA CASSFGGGGNDTGELFF TGTGCCAGCAGCTTCGGGGGCGGCGGGAACGACACAGGAGAGCTGTTTTTT
TRBJ2-1 TRBV19 few TRBD2 CASTPGLARSSYNEQFF TGTGCCAGTACCCCCGGACTAGCGAGAAGCTCCTACAATGAGCAGTTCTTC
TRBJ1-2 TRBV19 few NA CASTFSGDLGYTF TGTGCCAGTACTTTTTCGGGAGATTTGGGCTACACCTTC
TRBJ2-7 TRBV7-9 NA NA CASSSGAGLSYEQYF TGTGCCAGCAGCTCCGGAGCGGGCCTTTCCTACGAGCAGTACTTC
TRBJ2-7 TRBV6-1 many TRBD2 CASSEALLAGGYEQYF TGTGCCAGCAGTGAAGCGCTACTAGCGGGAGGTTACGAGCAGTACTTC
TRBJ2-4 TRBV7-6 NA NA CASSLDPPLGGGAQNTQYF TGTGCCAGCAGCTTGGATCCGCCGCTCGGCGGCGGAGCCCAAAACACCCAGTACTTC
TRBJ2-4 TRBV7-6 NA TRBD2 CASGLYPRIAGGDQNIQYF TGTGCCAGCGGCTTGTATCCGCGCATCGCGGGGGGTGACCAAAACATTCAGTACTTC
TRBJ2-1 TRBV11-2 NA NA CASSPSLGPHNEQFF TGTGCCAGCAGCCCGAGCTTGGGACCCCACAATGAGCAGTTCTTC
TRBJ2-7 TRBV10-1 many NA CASSETLKDRAYNEQYF TGCGCCAGCAGTGAGACCCTGAAGGACAGAGCCTACAATGAGCAGTACTTC
TRBJ2-3 TRBV12-3/TRBV12-4 medium-sized TRBD2 CASSRLAGPQDTQYF TGTGCCAGCAGCAGACTAGCGGGACCTCAAGATACGCAGTATTTT
TRBJ2-7 TRBV6-1 NA NA CASSVLGVCYTDTQYF TGTGCCAGCAGTGTATTGGGGGTGTGCTACACAGATACGCAGTACTTC
TRBJ2-3 TRBV11-3 NA NA CASSLDSLSTDTQYF TGTGCCAGCAGCTTAGACTCCCTGAGCACAGATACGCAGTATTTT
TRBJ1-1 TRBV6-5 NA TRBD1 CASSYWDRGSEAFF TGTGCCAGCAGTTACTGGGACAGGGGATCCGAAGCTTTCTTT
TRBJ2-7 TRBV6-1 NA TRBD2 CGSTGAGAKDTQYF TGTGGCAGCACGGGAGCGGGGGCCAAAGATACGCAGTACTTC
TRBJ2-1 TRBV5-4 NA TRBD2 CASSFPGTSGSREQFF TGTGCCAGCAGCTTCCCCGGGACTAGCGGGAGCCGGGAGCAGTTCTTC
TRBJ2-3 TRBV7-3 NA TRBD1 CASRATGASIKETQYF TGTGCCAGCAGGGCCACAGGGGCCTCAATCAAAGAGACGCAGTATTTT
TRBJ2-5 TRBV19 many TRBD1 CASRPGQGGVVGTQYF TGTGCCAGTCGCCCCGGACAGGGCGGGGTCGTAGGGACCCAGTACTTC
TRBJ2-3 TRBV7-9 medium-sized TRBD2 CASRTSGLGPDTQYF TGTGCCAGCAGGACTAGCGGACTTGGTCCGGATACGCAGTATTTT
TRBJ2-5 TRBV10-3 few NA CAVGRRGPQETQYF TGTGCCGTCGGGCGCAGGGGCCCTCAAGAGACCCAGTACTTC
TRBJ2-3 TRBV12-5 few TRBD2 CASGLAGGSTDTQYF TGTGCTAGTGGTCTAGCGGGAGGGAGCACAGATACGCAGTATTTT
TRBJ2-3 TRBV5-1 few TRBD2 CASSLETSGNHRTDTQYF TGCGCCAGCAGCTTGGAGACTAGCGGAAACCATCGCACAGATACGCAGTATTTT